A selection of T cell receptor beta chains follows, all from one sample in a study of beta chain features in type 1 diabetes. Profiling relied on immunoSEQ multiplex PCR, and the TCRdb table lists in-frame clones only, not all of them. Of more than 200,000 clones in the sample, around 15% were seen once. The sequencing sample was made of naive CD4+ T cells from blood. The source of these receptors is a man aged 25 to 40 with type 1 diabetes. The CDR3 runs from the conserved cysteine through the conserved F or W. D genes are given only for firm matches. Rows may omit the clone size; those that give it use once, few, many or a size class.

few	.	TRBV5-1	TRBJ2-5	CASSNWNQETQYF	TGCGCCAGCAGTAACTGGAACCAAGAGACCCAGTACTTC
few	.	TRBV12-5	TRBJ2-1	CASAQNFESHEQFF	TGTGCTAGTGCCCAAAACTTCGAGAGCCATGAGCAGTTCTTC
.	.	TRBV9	TRBJ2-3	CASSPGGGTDTQYF	TGTGCCAGCAGCCCCGGAGGTGGCACAGATACGCAGTATTTT
.	.	TRBV15	TRBJ1-1	CATGRRGLEAFF	TGTGCCACCGGCCGGAGGGGACTTGAAGCTTTCTTT
.	TRBD1	TRBV4-2	TRBJ1-5	CASSPGQGSNQPQHF	TGTGCCAGCAGCCCTGGACAGGGGAGCAATCAGCCCCAGCATTTT
few	.	TRBV7-2	TRBJ2-5	CASSLRAQLQETQYF	TGTGCCAGCAGCTTACGGGCACAGCTACAAGAGACCCAGTACTTC
few	TRBD1	TRBV4-2	TRBJ2-5	CASSQIQGQETQYF	TGTGCCAGCAGCCAGATACAGGGGCAAGAGACCCAGTACTTC
few	.	TRBV7-6	TRBJ2-1	CASSSKGMTDNEQFF	TGTGCCAGCAGCTCAAAAGGGATGACGGACAATGAGCAGTTCTTC
few	.	TRBV29-1	TRBJ2-7	CSVDVQGREQYF	TGCAGCGTTGACGTACAGGGTCGCGAGCAGTACTTC
.	.	TRBV30	TRBJ1-1	CAWSGGWMNTEAFF	TGTGCCTGGAGTGGGGGGTGGATGAACACTGAAGCTTTCTTT